This T cell receptor (beta chain) was observed in a study of T cells expressing NK-cell markers. TCRdb reanalyzed the 5' RACE reads, giving one entry per CDR3 protein sequence and no DNA. This specimen shows hundreds of thousands of distinct CDR3 sequences; the ten leading clones hold 3% to 4.5%. Worth noting for this clonotype: Its target is not known.

Per germline, CDR1 WNHNN and CDR2 SYGVQD (reference sequence). The CDR3 has 16 amino acids. Study findings and constraints: Dominant NKG2C+ clonotypes were found to form about 1.0-7.0% of CD8+ T cells in six donors.

The receptor comes from a man aged 18 to 30 in good health. Sequencing used blood T cells: a sorted CD56 or NKG2C T cell subset, CD4+ or CD8+ T cells, or bulk PBMC T cells (not recorded which). The chain links TRBV10-1 to TRBJ2-1; TCRdb picks TRBD1, but there is no DNA to check that call. The CDR3 sequence is CASSDYRGTGYNEQFF.